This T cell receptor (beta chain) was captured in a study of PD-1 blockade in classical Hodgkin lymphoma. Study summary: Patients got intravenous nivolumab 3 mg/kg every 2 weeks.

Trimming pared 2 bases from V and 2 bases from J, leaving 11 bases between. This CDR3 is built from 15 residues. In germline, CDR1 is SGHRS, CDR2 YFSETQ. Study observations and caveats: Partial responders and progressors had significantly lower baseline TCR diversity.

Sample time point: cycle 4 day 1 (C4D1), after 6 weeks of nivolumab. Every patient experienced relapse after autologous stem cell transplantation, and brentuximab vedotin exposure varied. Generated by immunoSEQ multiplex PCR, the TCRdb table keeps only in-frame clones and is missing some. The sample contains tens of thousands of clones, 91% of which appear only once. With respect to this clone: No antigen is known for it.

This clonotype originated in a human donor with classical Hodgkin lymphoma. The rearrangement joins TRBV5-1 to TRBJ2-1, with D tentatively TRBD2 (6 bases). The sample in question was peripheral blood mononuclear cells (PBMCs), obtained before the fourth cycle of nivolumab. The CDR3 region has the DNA TGCGCCAGCAGCTTAACGGGGGAGACCTACAATGAGCAGTTCTTC. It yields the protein CASSLTGETYNEQFF.